Sequencing of this T cell receptor beta chain was carried out in a study of Ad26.COV2.S vaccination and SARS-CoV-2 variants. In the study overall: By the intramuscular route, Ad26.COV2.S was given once, or twice 56 days apart.

Measured with immunoSEQ multiplex PCR; TCRdb has only the in-frame clones, and not every one. Of about 680,000 clones in the sample, 70% to 90% were seen once. The treatment is: roughly 19 received Ad26.COV2.S at low or high dose, single or two shots; several received placebo; per-sample allocation not given. Specimens were obtained on day 63 following the first vaccine or placebo injection. This adult donor, from Boston, was 18-55 years old. Wuhan-strain spike was delivered by a replication-incompetent Ad26 vector. V was pared by 1 base and J by 2 bases, with 10 bases between. The germline V gene encodes CDR1 SGHTA and CDR2 FQGTGA. The CDR3 spans 15 residues.

The chain recombines TRBV7-3 with TRBJ2-3, with D perhaps TRBD2 (6 bases). This specimen consisted of peripheral blood, obtained in a trial of Ad26.COV2.S vaccine versus placebo. This TCR was recovered from a person between 18 and 60 years old who received the Ad26.COV2.S COVID-19 vaccine or a placebo. CDR3 nucleotides: TGTGCCAGCAGCTTAAGTGCGGGGTCCACAGATACGCAGTATTTT. It yields the protein CASSLSAGSTDTQYF.